The 3 T cell receptor beta chains in this list originate from one sample, sequenced in a study of blood T cell repertoires in COVID-19. Clones were sequenced by immunoSEQ multiplex PCR, and TCRdb holds only the in-frame ones, with some missing. The profile shows about 95,000 clones, around 90% of them singletons. The sequenced material came from peripheral blood. These receptors originate from a woman in her 70s with acute or convalescent COVID-19.

The chain employs TRBV5-8 and TRBJ2-1, with 8 bases that match TRBD2. The CDR3 sequence is 13 residues long. The J segment lost 2 bases and the V segment lost 5 bases, leaving 0 bases of the junction unmatched. Per the germline V gene, CDR1 is SGHTS and CDR2 is YDEGEE. Here the CDR3 DNA reads TGTGCCAGCAGACTAGCGGCCTACAATGAGCAGTTCTTC. As protein: CASRLAAYNEQFF.

The gene calls are TRBV5-1 and TRBJ2-2; 7 bases agree with TRBD2. The germline V gene encodes CDR1 SGHRS and CDR2 YFSETQ. V dropped 0 bases and J dropped 6; count of bases not matched to a gene: 8. The CDR3 spans 16 residues. The CDR3 DNA sequence: TGCGCCAGCAGCTTGGAGGGTAGGCGGGAGTCCGGGGAGCTGTTTTTT. Translated: CASSLEGRRESGELFF.

The sample holds one count of this clone. The chain carries TRBV7-2 and TRBJ2-7; 7 positions agree with TRBD2. The CDR3 totals 14 residues. The germline V gene has CDR1 SGHTA and CDR2 FQGNSA. J was trimmed by 2 bases and V by 3 bases; bases with no gene match: 4. The CDR3 spells CASSFGGSPYEQYF. CDR3 DNA sequence: TGTGCCAGCAGCTTTGGCGGGAGCCCCTACGAGCAGTACTTC.